The 32 T cell receptor beta chains below come from one sample, sequenced in a study of CD8 T cells in Susac syndrome. Random hexamers were used to reverse transcribe an amount of about 0.45 to 1 ug RNA. TCRdb reanalysed the immunoSEQ multiplex PCR reads using MiXCR and keeps one entry per CDR3 protein. Of approximately 190,000 distinct CDR3 sequences listed, about 93% are singletons. The sequenced material came from CD4+ T cells from PBMCs. The receptor source for this set is a human donor in good health.

The chain couples TRBV5-1 to TRBJ2-2; TRBD2 matches at 12 bases. Trimming cost V 5 bases and J 4 bases; bases outside gene matches: 9. Germline V CDR1 and CDR2: SGHRS, YFSETQ. The CDR3 totals 17 residues. In nucleotides, the CDR3 is TGCGCCAGCAGTTTTGCTAGCGGGGGGGCCGGCACCGGGGAGCTGTTTTTT. This sequence encodes CASSFASGGAGTGELFF.

The chain links TRBV12-3 or TRBV12-4 to TRBJ2-2; no reliable D call. Trimming removed 5 bases at V and 6 bases at J, with 13 bases between. This CDR3 region has 14 residues. As DNA, the CDR3 is TGTGCCAGCAGTCCCCTCTTGAGGCCCGGGGAGCTGTTTTTT. Translation: CASSPLLRPGELFF.

J is TRBJ1-2 and V is TRBV12-3 or TRBV12-4; 9 bases fit TRBD1. The CDR3 contains 14 residues. The V gene end was trimmed by 6 bases and the J gene end by 3 bases; junction bases not matched to a gene: 5. CDR3 protein: CASSHTGGDYGYTF. The CDR3, as DNA: TGTGCCAGCAGCCACACAGGGGGCGACTATGGCTACACCTTC.

This clonotype was seen a handful of times. This sequence joins TRBV18 and TRBJ2-5; D uncertain. The V end lost 9 bases, the J end lost 5 bases, and 10 bases lay between the germline ends. Germline V gives CDR1 KGHSH, CDR2 LQKENI. The CDR3 sequence is 11 residues long. CDR3 coding DNA: TGTGCCAGTTCGACTGGGGAGACCCAGTACTTC. Protein: CASSTGETQYF. Combining the CDR3 with reference TRBV18 and TRBJ2-5 gives the whole variable domain NAGVMQNPRHLVRRRGQEARLRCSPMKGHSHVYWYRQLPEEGLKFMVYLQKENIIDESGMPKERFSAEFPKEGPSILRIQQVVRGDSAAYFCASSTGETQYFGPGTRLLVL.

The chain has TRBV20-1 and TRBJ2-5; a possible D gene is TRBD2 (6 bases). The ends were cut back, 6 bases at V and 5 bases at J, with 16 bases in the middle. Looked up from germline, CDR1 is DFQATT and CDR2 is SNEGSKA (reference sequence). CDR3 length: 13 amino acids. The CDR3 sequence is CSAHGAGSETQYF. In DNA form, the CDR3 reads TGCAGTGCCCACGGGGCGGGGTCTGAGACCCAGTACTTC.

The chain combines TRBV4-2 with TRBJ1-1; D is possibly TRBD1 (6 bases). V was cut by 0 bases and J by 11 bases, with 13 bases left in between. The CDR3 is 13 amino acids. The germline V gene encodes CDR1 LGHNA and CDR2 YNFKEQ. CDR3 residues: CASSQDKPGVAFF. In DNA form, the CDR3 reads TGTGCCAGCAGCCAAGATAAGCCAGGGGTTGCTTTCTTT.

The rearrangement uses TRBV7-9 and TRBJ1-1; no firm D call. The germline V gene encodes CDR1 SEHNR and CDR2 FQNEAQ (reference sequence). Trimming pared 1 base from V and 4 bases from J, leaving 10 bases between. There are 14 residues in the CDR3. The CDR3: CASSLESVGTEAFF. The CDR3 DNA is TGTGCCAGCAGCTTAGAATCGGTGGGCACTGAAGCTTTCTTT.

This rearrangement joins TRBV29-1 to TRBJ1-3; D possibly corresponds to TRBD1 (5 bases). Germline V gene sequence: CDR1 SQVTM, CDR2 ANQGSEA. Deletions cut 0 bases from V and 5 bases from J, with 11 bases between. CDR3 length: 14 amino acids. The CDR3 here is CSVEDRGVRNTIYF. As DNA, the CDR3 is TGCAGCGTTGAAGATCGGGGGGTCCGAAACACCATATATTTT.

The genes are TRBV30 and TRBJ2-1, with D tentatively TRBD1 (6 bases). The V and J ends lost 3 bases and 12 bases respectively, with 12 bases between them. Germline V gives CDR1 GTSNPN, CDR2 SVGIG (reference sequence). This CDR3 comprises 11 residues. This CDR3 reads CAWSPGVGQFF. The CDR3 DNA is TGTGCCTGGAGCCCAGGGGTCGGGCAGTTCTTC.

The chain uses TRBV28 and TRBJ2-4; D is unresolved. Trimming took 1 base from V and 5 from J, leaving 3 bases between them. This CDR3 comprises 12 residues. Germline V lookup: CDR1 MDHEN, CDR2 SYDVKM. DNA of the CDR3: TGTGCCAGCAGTTTATCCCAAAACATTCAGTACTTC. It is translated as CASSLSQNIQYF.

V and J are TRBV19 and TRBJ1-5; D is perhaps TRBD1 (5 bases). CDR3 length equals 15 residues. Trimming shortened V by 5 bases and J by 15 bases, and 26 bases separated the two germline ends. From germline, CDR1 is LNHDA and CDR2 SQIVND (reference sequence). The CDR3 is CASSAPNLRGRVLHF. For the CDR3, the DNA is TGTGCCAGTAGTGCCCCAAACTTACGGGGGAGAGTCTTGCATTTT.

The V gene is TRBV10-3, the J gene TRBJ2-7, with 9 bases fitting TRBD2. The CDR3 is 13 residues long. Trimming at V came to 6 bases and at J to 7 bases, leaving 7 bases not matched to a gene. Germline V gene data show CDR1 as ENHRY and CDR2 as SYGVKD. The DNA of the CDR3 is TGTGCCATCAGGCTGGGGACTAGCAGGGAGCAGTACTTC. Protein product: CAIRLGTSREQYF.

V gene TRBV12-3 or TRBV12-4 combines with J gene TRBJ2-5; D uncertain. V shed 7 bases and J shed 9 bases, with 15 bases lying between them. This CDR3 comprises 12 residues. The CDR3: CASNRAGSSQYF. DNA for the CDR3: TGTGCCAGCAACCGGGCTGGTAGCTCCCAGTACTTC.

The chain links TRBV15 to TRBJ2-5; 8 bases agree with TRBD2. CDR1 is LNHNV, CDR2 YYDKDF, per germline (reference sequence). The CDR3 length is 16 residues. J gave up 3 bases and V 5 bases, and 11 bases lay outside the gene matches. The CDR3 nucleotides are TGTGCCACCAGCCGGATCCCCGGGACTAGAAAAGAGACCCAGTACTTC. Protein sequence: CATSRIPGTRKETQYF.

V usage is TRBV5-1 and J usage is TRBJ1-2; D unresolved. This CDR3 has 13 residues. V dropped 3 bases and J dropped 6 bases, with 12 bases sitting between them. The germline CDR1 and CDR2 sequences are SGHRS and YFSETQ. CDR3 sequence (DNA): TGCGCCAGCAGCTCCGGGCCTAAGGATGGCTACACCTTC. Protein product: CASSSGPKDGYTF.

The gene calls are TRBV28 and TRBJ2-3; tentatively, D is TRBD2 (5 bases). Germline values: CDR1 MDHEN, CDR2 SYDVKM. CDR3 length equals 14 residues. V shed 7 bases and J shed 10 bases, with 21 bases lying between them. The DNA of the CDR3 is TGTGCCAGCATTCGAAGGACTCTCGGAGAGGCGCAGTATTTT. Protein sequence: CASIRRTLGEAQYF. The full variable domain, with the rest looked up from reference TRBV28 and TRBJ2-3, is DVKVTQSSRYLVKRTGEKVFLECVQDMDHENMFWYRQDPGLGLRLIYFSYDVKMKEKGDIPEGYSVSREKKERFSLILESASTNQTSMYLCASIRRTLGEAQYFGPGTRLTVL.

V is TRBV29-1 and J is TRBJ2-1; the match to TRBD2 covers 14 bases. After removal of 6 bases from V and 4 bases from J, the junction contained 8 bases not matched to a gene. From germline, CDR1 is SQVTM and CDR2 ANQGSEA. There are 16 residues in the CDR3. In DNA, the CDR3 is TGCAGCGTATCTTACGGACTAGCGGGGGGATACAATGAGCAGTTCTTC. This encodes CSVSYGLAGGYNEQFF.

This chain links TRBV19 with TRBJ1-2; TRBD1 agrees at 8 bases. There are 15 residues in the CDR3. V lost 5 bases to trimming and J lost 7 bases; unmatched junction nucleotides: 12. The germline V gene encodes CDR1 LNHDA and CDR2 SQIVND (reference sequence). CDR3 amino acids: CASSPQGARLPGYTF. CDR3 nucleotides: TGTGCCAGTAGTCCTCAGGGGGCGCGGCTACCTGGCTACACCTTC.

This chain joins TRBV3-1 and TRBJ1-3; D gene unclear. The ends were cut back, 1 base at V and 0 bases at J, with 16 bases in the middle. Germline CDR1 LGHDT, CDR2 YNNKEL (reference sequence). The CDR3 consists of 18 residues. The CDR3 DNA is TGTGCCAGCAGCCAAGGGGTGGGCAGGCCAACCTCTGGAAACACCATATATTTT. It is translated as CASSQGVGRPTSGNTIYF.

The genes are TRBV5-1 and TRBJ1-1; D possibly corresponds to TRBD1 (5 bases). CDR1 and CDR2 (germline): SGHRS, YFSETQ. V gave up 3 bases and J gave up 1 base, with 10 bases separating them. The CDR3 has 14 residues. CDR3 nucleotide sequence: TGCGCCAGCAGCTCGGGACTGGCGAACACTGAAGCTTTCTTT. Translation: CASSSGLANTEAFF.

The chain recombines TRBV4-2 with TRBJ2-3, with 9 nucleotides matching TRBD1. The CDR3 extends over 17 amino acids. CDR1 is LGHNA and CDR2 is YNFKEQ in the germline V gene. V lost 1 base to trimming and J lost 3 bases; unmatched junction nucleotides: 8. Here the CDR3 DNA reads TGTGCCAGCAGCCAAGTTGGGAGACAGGGGGAAACAGATACGCAGTATTTT. It translates to CASSQVGRQGETDTQYF.

J is TRBJ2-1 and V is TRBV6-5, with 7 positions matching TRBD1. Per germline, CDR1 MNHEY and CDR2 SVGAGI. The trim removed 6 bases at V and 4 bases at J, leaving 6 bases unmatched. The CDR3 length is 14 residues. As DNA, the CDR3 is TGTGCCAGCAGCACCGACAGGGCATACAATGAGCAGTTCTTC. Amino acids: CASSTDRAYNEQFF.

This chain uses TRBV30 with TRBJ1-2; D may be TRBD1 (5 bases). The V end lost 5 bases, the J end lost 2 bases, and 21 bases lay between the germline ends. The CDR3 runs to 16 residues. CDR1 is GTSNPN, CDR2 SVGIG, per germline (reference sequence). The CDR3 DNA reads as TGTGCCTGGGTACCGGGACCGCTTACGCTCAACTATGGCTACACCTTC. This gives the protein CAWVPGPLTLNYGYTF.

The V call is TRBV7-8, the J call TRBJ2-5, with D perhaps TRBD1 (5 bases). Trimming cost V 0 bases and J 3 bases, with 11 bases left between them. The CDR3 has 15 residues. Germline V gives CDR1 SGHVS, CDR2 FQNEAQ. The CDR3 nucleotides are TGTGCCAGCAGCTTAGCGGGGCGTTCAGAAGAGACCCAGTACTTC. Translating it yields CASSLAGRSEETQYF.

The chain combines TRBV9 with TRBJ2-5; 9 bases align to TRBD2. Trimming cost V 3 bases and J 4 bases; bases outside gene matches: 4. Looked up from germline, CDR1 is SGDLS and CDR2 is YYNGEE. The CDR3 contains 14 residues. As DNA, the CDR3 is TGTGCCAGCAGCGCGACTAGCGGAGGAGAGACCCAGTACTTC. It encodes CASSATSGGETQYF.

The chain recombines TRBV13 with TRBJ2-7; 10 positions match TRBD1. CDR3 length: 17 residues. Per germline, CDR1 PRHDT and CDR2 FYEKMQ (reference sequence). V was clipped by 2 bases and J by 2 bases; unmatched bases: 9. The CDR3 region is CASSLSFGTGVTYEQYF. The DNA for the CDR3 is TGTGCCAGCAGCTTATCCTTCGGGACAGGGGTCACCTACGAGCAGTACTTC.

The rearrangement uses TRBV7-2 and TRBJ2-5; unclear D gene. Germline assignment: CDR1 SGHTA and CDR2 FQGNSA. The CDR3 length is 13 residues. The V and J ends lost 1 base and 7 bases respectively, with 10 bases between them. The CDR3 reads CASSLVPMGTQYF. The CDR3 DNA reads TGTGCCAGCAGCTTAGTACCGATGGGGACCCAGTACTTC.

The J gene is TRBJ2-4, the V gene TRBV28, with unresolved D. V shed 5 bases and J shed 8 bases, with 22 bases lying between them. This CDR3 has 16 amino acids. The germline V gene has CDR1 MDHEN and CDR2 SYDVKM. In nucleotides, the CDR3 is TGTGCCAGCAGTAAGGGAAGAGCTTTTAAATCGGACATTCAGTACTTC. Its protein product is CASSKGRAFKSDIQYF.

This sequence joins TRBV29-1 and TRBJ2-2; weak D call: TRBD2 (6 bases). The CDR3 covers 15 residues. Deletions cut 6 bases from V and 0 bases from J, with 14 bases between. The germline V gene encodes CDR1 SQVTM and CDR2 ANQGSEA. Written as DNA, the CDR3 is TGCAGCGTAGGAGGGGAGCGAGCGAACACCGGGGAGCTGTTTTTT. Protein sequence: CSVGGERANTGELFF.

This clonotype was found once. The chain couples TRBV10-3 to TRBJ1-6; tentative D call: TRBD1 (5 bases). Trimming took 6 bases from V and 7 from J, leaving 13 bases between them. The V gene's germline CDR1 is ENHRY and CDR2 SYGVKD. This CDR3 spans 14 amino acids. CDR3 amino acids: CAIRDSRDNSPLHF. Written as DNA, the CDR3 is TGTGCCATCAGGGATAGCCGGGACAATTCACCCCTCCACTTT.

The chain recombines TRBV3-1 with TRBJ1-1; D gene uncertain. Trimming took off 4 bases at V and 6 bases at J, with 15 bases between the two ends. The CDR3 runs to 14 residues. CDR1 LGHDT and CDR2 YNNKEL come from the germline V gene (reference sequence). The CDR3 DNA reads TGTGCCAGCAGCCTTAAGACCCCATGGGCTGAAGCTTTCTTT. Residues: CASSLKTPWAEAFF.

J is TRBJ1-1 and V is TRBV9; D perhaps matches TRBD1 (5 bases). CDR1 is SGDLS and CDR2 is YYNGEE in the germline V gene. Deletions cut 4 bases from V and 6 bases from J, with 19 bases between. This CDR3 is 15 amino acids long. CDR3 bases: TGTGCCAGCAGCCCGAGGACAACGGTTGTCGCTGAAGCTTTCTTT. As protein: CASSPRTTVVAEAFF.